The T cell receptor beta chain described here comes from a study of blood T cell repertoires in COVID-19. Study information: Acute and convalescent COVID-19 specimens originated in the United States, Italy and Spain. The analysed material was cDNA or gDNA that came from T cells, B-cell-depleted T cells, or PBMCs.

In the authors' methods: Estimates of nucleated cell counts were drawn from the amplification of reference gene primers. Clones were read by immunoSEQ multiplex PCR, and TCRdb kept only the in-frame ones, dropping some. V and J calls and clone size follow that table, whereas D and trimming were derived from the DNA. This table holds around 230,000 clones, 81% found once. Germline-derived CDR1 and CDR2 are MNHNS and SASEGT. The CDR3 has 14 amino acids. J was trimmed by 3 bases and V by 3 bases; bases with no gene match: 4. The TCR originated in a woman aged 80 or older with acute or convalescent COVID-19. Sequencing was carried out using peripheral blood. The rearrangement links TRBV6-1 to TRBJ1-1, with 7 bases identical to TRBD1. The CDR3 DNA follows: TGTGCCAGCAGTGATGAGGGGACAGACACTGAAGCTTTCTTT. Translating it yields CASSDEGTDTEAFF.